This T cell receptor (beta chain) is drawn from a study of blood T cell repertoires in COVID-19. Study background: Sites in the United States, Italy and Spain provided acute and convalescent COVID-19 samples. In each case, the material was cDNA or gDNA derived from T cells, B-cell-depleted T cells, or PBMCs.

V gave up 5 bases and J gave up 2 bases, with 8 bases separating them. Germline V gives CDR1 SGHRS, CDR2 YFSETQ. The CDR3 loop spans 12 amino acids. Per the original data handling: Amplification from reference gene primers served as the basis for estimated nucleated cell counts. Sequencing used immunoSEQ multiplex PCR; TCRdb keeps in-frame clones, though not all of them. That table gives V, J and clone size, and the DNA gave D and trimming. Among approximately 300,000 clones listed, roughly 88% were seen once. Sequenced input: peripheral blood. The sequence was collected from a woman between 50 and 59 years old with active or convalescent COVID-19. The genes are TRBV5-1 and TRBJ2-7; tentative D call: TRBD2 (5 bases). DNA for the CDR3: TGCGCCAGCAGAGCGGATACCTACGAGCAGTACTTC. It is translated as CASRADTYEQYF.